Listed here are 3 T cell receptor beta chains from one sample, sequenced in a study of T cell changes during pregnancy in multiple sclerosis. Produced via immunoSEQ multiplex PCR; TCRdb's table is partial and in-frame only. The table lists just under 65,000 clones, 91% of them singletons, with about 1.2% in the top ten. Source: peripheral blood, taken after pregnancy. These receptors all come from a female donor in good health, enrolled as a control in a pregnancy study.

The V and J genes are TRBV4-3 and TRBJ2-2; D might be TRBD1 (5 bases). The CDR3 sequence is 16 residues long. The V end lost 0 bases, the J end lost 1 base, and 9 bases lay between the germline ends. Germline-derived CDR1 and CDR2 are LGHNA and YSLEER. The CDR3 reads CASSQDRQGNTGELFF. The CDR3 coding sequence is TGCGCCAGCAGCCAAGATCGGCAGGGGAACACCGGGGAGCTGTTTTTT.

J is TRBJ1-3 and V is TRBV19; D perhaps matches TRBD1 (6 bases). CDR1 is LNHDA, CDR2 SQIVND, per germline (reference sequence). The CDR3 extends over 15 amino acids. The V gene lost 6 bases and the J gene lost 0 bases, with 12 bases spanning the gap. The CDR3 is CASRKDSLSGNTIYF. CDR3 DNA sequence: TGTGCCAGTAGGAAGGACAGTCTCTCTGGAAACACCATATATTTT.

V usage is TRBV4-1 and J usage is TRBJ1-2; a weak D match, TRBD1 (5 bases). In germline, CDR1 is MGHRA, CDR2 YSYEKL. Trimming left V 6 bases short and J 8 bases short, with 16 bases between. The CDR3 sequence is 13 residues long. The CDR3 bases are TGCGCCAGCAGGACGGTAGGGGAGGGCGGCTACACCTTC. Translating it yields CASRTVGEGGYTF.